Listed below are T cell receptor beta chains from one sample, sequenced in a study of metastatic and nonmetastatic thyroid tumors. TCRdb reprocessed the PCR reads using MiXCR. The data show 30,000 to 35,000 clones, 30% seen once. Specimen: blood. The receptor source for this set is a female donor with papillary thyroid cancer or a benign thyroid nodule (not recorded which). Some clones in this sample may be carry-over from other donors' samples. Both conserved end residues are part of each CDR3. The order of the fields is CDR3 DNA, CDR3 protein, clone size, J gene, V gene, D gene. The D gene is left open where the match is weak. Size tells how often a clone was seen (once, few, many) or the class of an expanded clone, and some rows leave it out.

CDR3 DNA: TGTGCCAGCAGTCGCAAACGGGATTCTTACACTGAGCAGTTGTTC; CDR3 protein: CASSRKRDSYTEQLF; clone size: .; J gene: TRBJ2-1; V gene: TRBV27; D gene: .
CDR3 DNA: TGCGCCAGCAGCTTGGCAGGGGTCGGAAACACCATATATTTT; CDR3 protein: CASSLAGVGNTIYF; clone size: .; J gene: TRBJ1-3; V gene: TRBV5-1; D gene: .
CDR3 DNA: TGTGCCAGCTCACCTAGCTTACTCCGGACAGGGCAGGCTTTCTTT; CDR3 protein: CASSPSLLRTGQAFF; clone size: .; J gene: TRBJ1-1; V gene: TRBV18; D gene: TRBD1
CDR3 DNA: TGTGCCAGAAGTTTGGGACTGGGCAGTACAGATACGCAGTATTTT; CDR3 protein: CARSLGLGSTDTQYF; clone size: .; J gene: TRBJ2-3; V gene: TRBV12-3/TRBV12-4; D gene: .
CDR3 DNA: TGTGCCATCAGTACGGGACCCTCCTACGAGCAGTACTTC; CDR3 protein: CAISTGPSYEQYF; clone size: few; J gene: TRBJ2-7; V gene: TRBV27; D gene: .
CDR3 DNA: TGCGCCAGCAGCACCGGACAGGGAACTCTAGAAGCTTTCTTT; CDR3 protein: CASSTGQGTLEAFF; clone size: many; J gene: TRBJ1-1; V gene: TRBV5-1; D gene: TRBD1
CDR3 DNA: TGTGCCAGCAGCTCGACCCTGTGGCGAAGCGGGAGGGATCTGTTCTTC; CDR3 protein: CASSSTLWRSGRDLFF; clone size: .; J gene: TRBJ2-4; V gene: TRBV9; D gene: TRBD2
CDR3 DNA: TGTGCCAGCAGTTACTCGTATAAAGGGACCTCGACCTACGAGCAGTACTTC; CDR3 protein: CASSYSYKGTSTYEQYF; clone size: .; J gene: TRBJ2-7; V gene: TRBV6-2/TRBV6-3; D gene: .
CDR3 DNA: TGTGCCAGCAGCACCCGGGACGGCCCCTACGAGCAATACTTC; CDR3 protein: CASSTRDGPYEQYF; clone size: once; J gene: TRBJ2-7; V gene: TRBV7-2; D gene: .
CDR3 DNA: TGTGACAGCAGACCCGACAGTCGCCCTGAAGCTTGCTTT; CDR3 protein: CDSRPDSRPEACF; clone size: .; J gene: TRBJ1-1; V gene: TRBV12-3/TRBV12-4; D gene: .
CDR3 DNA: TGCAGCGTTGTAGCGGGAGGGCCGGGAAACATTCAGTACTTC; CDR3 protein: CSVVAGGPGNIQYF; clone size: many; J gene: TRBJ2-4; V gene: TRBV29-1; D gene: TRBD2
CDR3 DNA: TGTGCCAGCAGCTCGCCGTCGGAGCAAGAGACCCAGTACTTC; CDR3 protein: CASSSPSEQETQYF; clone size: .; J gene: TRBJ2-5; V gene: TRBV7-6; D gene: .
CDR3 DNA: TGTGCCAGCAGCTTAAGGGACAGTAATTCACCCCTCCACTTT; CDR3 protein: CASSLRDSNSPLHF; clone size: many; J gene: TRBJ1-6; V gene: TRBV9; D gene: TRBD1
CDR3 DNA: TGTGCCAGCAGTCGGACTAGCGGGAGGAACGAGCAGTACTTC; CDR3 protein: CASSRTSGRNEQYF; clone size: few; J gene: TRBJ2-7; V gene: TRBV28; D gene: TRBD2
CDR3 DNA: TGCAGTGCTAGAGATCGGACAGGGCGGGTCGACTATGGCTACACCTTC; CDR3 protein: CSARDRTGRVDYGYTF; clone size: once; J gene: TRBJ1-2; V gene: TRBV20-1; D gene: TRBD1
CDR3 DNA: TGTGCCAGCAGTGAAACCAGGGGGGCCGGGGAGATGTTTTTT; CDR3 protein: CASSETRGAGEMFF; clone size: .; J gene: TRBJ2-2; V gene: TRBV6-1; D gene: .
CDR3 DNA: TGTGCCAGCAGCTTAGATCGAGCGGGAGGGCCGAATGAGCAGTTCTTC; CDR3 protein: CASSLDRAGGPNEQFF; clone size: many; J gene: TRBJ2-1; V gene: TRBV7-4; D gene: TRBD2
CDR3 DNA: TGTGCCAGCAGAGTACAGCTTAGCTCCTACAATGAGCACTTCTTC; CDR3 protein: CASRVQLSSYNEHFF; clone size: .; J gene: TRBJ2-1; V gene: TRBV11-2; D gene: .